This T cell receptor (beta chain) came from a study of blood T cell repertoires in COVID-19. In the study overall: The United States, Italy and Spain supplied acute and convalescent COVID-19 samples.

This clone was counted a single time. Under the authors' procedure: Quantification of nucleated cells was approximated via reference gene primer amplification. Clones were read by immunoSEQ multiplex PCR, and TCRdb kept only the in-frame ones, dropping some. The DNA was the basis for D and trimming; V, J and clone size are from that table. The table has over 200,000 clones, approximately 86% seen once; the top ten hold just over 3%. CDR3 length equals 17 residues. J was trimmed by 2 bases and V by 5 bases; bases with no gene match: 12. Germline V gene lookup returns CDR1 SEHNR and CDR2 FQNEAQ (reference sequence).

The specimen was peripheral blood. This TCR was recovered from a woman aged 25 to 39 who had recovered from COVID-19. The rearrangement joins TRBV7-9 to TRBJ2-3; 8 bases match TRBD2. This CDR3 reads CASSLTVGRGVTDTQYF. CDR3 in DNA: TGTGCCAGCAGCCTTACGGTTGGGCGGGGGGTCACAGATACGCAGTATTTT.